The clone carrying this T cell receptor beta chain was seen more than once but under ten times. What it binds is not known. The gene names given are mouse names. The read comes to an end 1 residue before the CDR3 does, leaving the germline J gene to fill in the end. This entry belongs to a study of tissue T cells after allogeneic stem cell transplantation. General study results and limits: In patients and mice, blood and spleen missed much of tissue repertoire. Anatomically similar tissues had similar TCR repertoires within each patient. Across patients, clones rarely overlapped, yet motif clusters were shared tissue-specifically.

Profiled with immunoSEQ multiplex PCR; TCRdb holds only in-frame clones, not every one. The table records 500 to 600 clones, 68% of them present only once. The germline CDR1 and CDR2 sequences are NNHNN and SYGAGS (reference sequence). This CDR3 is built from 15 residues. The V gene end was trimmed by 4 bases and the J gene end by 0 bases; junction bases not matched to a gene: 5. This receptor was identified in a female BALB/c mouse in good health. MHC haplotype of the mouse line: H2-d. V and J are TRBV13-2 and TRBJ2-7; 9 nucleotides align to TRBD2. The material sequenced was liver tissue. The sequenced part of the CDR3 DNA is TGTGCCAGCGGTTTCGACTGGGGGAGCTCCTATGAACAGTAC. Translation gives CASGFDWGSSYEQY. The whole CDR3 region reads CASGFDWGSSYEQYF.